The 31 T cell receptor beta chains below come from one sample, sequenced in a study of T cell repertoires in cytomegalovirus infection. TCRdb passed the reads through MiXCR, listing each CDR3 protein once. The sample lists about 920,000 distinct CDR3 sequences, approximately 31% seen once, with 13% in the top ten. No antigens are known for them. Sequencing used cultured CD8+ T cells from PBMCs, obtained from culture after CMV antigen stimulation. The receptors originated from a human donor in good health (CMV status not recorded). Some clones in this sample may be carry-over from other donors' samples.

V gene TRBV2 combines with J gene TRBJ2-3, with TRBD1 matching 9 bases. Trimming cost V 6 bases and J 1 base; bases outside gene matches: 14. Germline values: CDR1 SNHLY, CDR2 FYNNEI. This CDR3 spans 18 amino acids. In DNA form, the CDR3 reads TGTGCCAGCAGGAGTGGCCGAGAGACAGGGGGTCGCACAGATACGCAGTATTTT. Protein sequence: CASRSGRETGGRTDTQYF.

This chain joins TRBV7-9 and TRBJ2-7; TRBD2 agrees at 8 bases. The CDR3 sequence is 12 residues long. With V trimmed by 10 bases and J by 0 bases, 2 bases remained unmatched. In germline, CDR1 is SEHNR, CDR2 FQNEAQ (reference sequence). The CDR3, as DNA: TGTGCCACGGGGGGGATCTCCTACGAGCAGTACTTC. Translation: CATGGISYEQYF.

This clonotype has a handful of counts. The V gene is TRBV2, the J gene TRBJ1-2; D uncertain. Trimming removed 7 bases from V and 8 bases from J, with 14 bases in between. This CDR3 has 12 residues. CDR1 SNHLY and CDR2 FYNNEI come from the germline V gene. CDR3 amino acids: CASIKGGEGYTF. The CDR3 DNA is TGTGCCAGCATAAAGGGAGGAGAAGGCTACACCTTC.

The chain's CDR3 is CASSVGLTITDTQYF. CDR3 nucleotides: TGTGCCAGCAGCGTAGGACTCACGATCACAGATACGCAGTATTTT. The genes are TRBV9 and TRBJ2-3; D is uncertain. V was trimmed by 0 bases and J by 2 bases, leaving 10 bases between them. The CDR3 length is 15 residues. Per germline, CDR1 SGDLS and CDR2 YYNGEE.

This clonotype was picked up a small number of times. This chain joins TRBV12-3 or TRBV12-4 and TRBJ1-4; D might be TRBD1 (5 bases). The CDR3 runs 15 residues. V was pared by 2 bases and J by 5 bases, with 12 bases between. The chain's CDR3 is CASSLRPEGNEKLFF. CDR3 bases: TGTGCCAGCAGTTTACGCCCGGAGGGGAATGAAAAACTGTTTTTT.

V is TRBV27 and J is TRBJ2-3; D may be TRBD1 (5 bases). V was trimmed by 6 bases and J by 1 base, leaving 11 bases between them. This CDR3 is 14 amino acids long. In germline, CDR1 is MNHEY, CDR2 SMNVEV (reference sequence). CDR3 nucleotide sequence: TGTGCCAGCAGAGGGGTTTATGGCACAGATACGCAGTATTTT. Protein: CASRGVYGTDTQYF.

The table lists this clonotype with many counts. The chain uses TRBV4-3 and TRBJ1-6; TRBD1 is a possible D gene (5 bases). Germline V gene lookup returns CDR1 LGHNA and CDR2 YSLEER. CDR3 length: 15 amino acids. Trimming stripped 0 bases from V and 7 bases from J, with 10 bases between. The CDR3 region is CASSQESGGNSPLHF. In DNA form, the CDR3 reads TGCGCCAGCAGCCAAGAAAGTGGGGGGAATTCACCCCTCCACTTT.

This clonotype was seen a few times. The chain links TRBV12-3 or TRBV12-4 to TRBJ2-2; 8 nucleotides agree with TRBD2. This CDR3 comprises 15 residues. The V and J ends lost 7 bases and 5 bases, in that order; junction bases with no gene match: 9. In nucleotides, the CDR3 is TGTGCCAGCAACCCAAGCGGGGGCCCGACCGGGGAGCTGTTTTTT. Translated, it gives CASNPSGGPTGELFF.

At least ten counts were recorded for this clonotype. The V call is TRBV27, the J call TRBJ1-3; D remains unclear. With 6 bases removed from V and 0 bases from J, the gap between germline ends came to 12 bases. Germline lookup yields CDR1 MNHEY and CDR2 SMNVEV (reference sequence). The CDR3 is made up of 15 amino acids. This CDR3 is CASSADTNSGNTIYF. CDR3 nucleotide sequence: TGTGCCAGCAGCGCAGACACGAACTCTGGAAACACCATATATTTT.

The rearrangement uses TRBV7-9 and TRBJ2-7, with D perhaps given as TRBD1 or TRBD2 (6 bases each). The CDR3 sequence is 21 residues long. Germline values: CDR1 SEHNR, CDR2 FQNEAQ (reference sequence). V lost 7 bases and J lost 0, with 34 bases in between. This CDR3 reads CASIPLIPLTAGGPNSYEQYF. Written as DNA, the CDR3 is TGTGCCAGCATTCCTTTGATTCCCCTCACCGCCGGGGGCCCGAACTCCTACGAGCAGTACTTC.

This clonotype was picked up one time. This chain connects TRBV7-3 to TRBJ2-1; TRBD1 matches 7 bases. The J segment lost 8 bases and the V segment lost 4 bases, leaving 8 bases of the junction unmatched. Germline V lookup: CDR1 SGHTA, CDR2 FQGTGA. CDR3 length: 14 residues. The CDR3 DNA follows: TGTGCCAGCAGCTCATCTACAGGGGTCTATGAGCAGTTCTTC. This sequence encodes CASSSSTGVYEQFF.

This clonotype was seen a handful of times. The V call is TRBV7-9, the J call TRBJ1-1, with D possibly matching TRBD1 (6 bases). From germline, CDR1 is SEHNR and CDR2 FQNEAQ (reference sequence). Trimming shortened V by 1 base and J by 5 bases, and 11 bases separated the two germline ends. CDR3 length: 14 amino acids. CDR3: CASSLVSGATEAFF. The CDR3 nucleotides are TGTGCCAGCAGCTTAGTCTCAGGGGCGACTGAAGCTTTCTTT.

This clonotype appeared a few times. J is TRBJ1-1 and V is TRBV6-2 or TRBV6-3; D uncertain. This CDR3 region has 13 residues. The V gene's germline CDR1 is MNHEY and CDR2 SVGEGT. V was trimmed by 6 bases and J by 5 bases, leaving 13 bases between them. The CDR3 coding sequence is TGTGCCAGCAGGCAGTTGTTGAGGACTGAAGCTTTCTTT. Protein sequence: CASRQLLRTEAFF.

CDR3 nucleotide sequence: TGTGCCAGCAGCAAGGGGGCAGGGTTTTTAGAGCGCGAAGCTTTCTTT. Amino acid sequence: CASSKGAGFLEREAFF. The gene calls are TRBV7-2 and TRBJ1-1; TRBD1 aligns across 7 bases. The CDR3 runs to 16 residues. The V segment lost 5 bases and the J segment 8 bases; nucleotides outside the gene matches: 17. Germline V gene lookup returns CDR1 SGHTA and CDR2 FQGNSA.

The chain combines TRBV2 with TRBJ2-7; 12 bases line up with TRBD1. This CDR3 region has 14 residues. Per germline, CDR1 SNHLY and CDR2 FYNNEI. The trim removed 7 bases at V and 3 bases at J, leaving 4 bases unmatched. CDR3 residues: CASIGTGGFYEQYF. CDR3 DNA sequence: TGTGCCAGCATCGGGACAGGGGGCTTCTACGAGCAGTACTTC. Drawing the rest from reference TRBV2 and TRBJ2-7, the complete variable domain is EPEVTQTPSHQVTQMGQEVILRCVPISNHLYFYWYRQILGQKVEFLVSFYNNEISEKSEIFDDQFSVERPDGSNFTLKIRSTKLEDSAMYFCASIGTGGFYEQYFGPGTRLTVT.

The gene calls are TRBV6-1 and TRBJ2-5, with TRBD1 matching over 7 bases. The CDR3 has 13 residues. The J segment lost 2 bases and the V segment lost 6 bases, leaving 3 bases of the junction unmatched. Germline loops: CDR1 MNHNS, CDR2 SASEGT. The CDR3, as DNA: TGTGCCAGCAGGGACAGGAATCAAGAGACCCAGTACTTC. It encodes CASRDRNQETQYF.

This clonotype was seen many times. The chain has TRBV7-2 and TRBJ2-7; D is possibly TRBD2 (5 bases). V gave up 4 bases and J gave up 3 bases, with 16 bases separating them. The CDR3 contains 15 residues. Germline CDR1 reads SGHTA; CDR2 reads FQGNSA. The CDR3 DNA is TGTGCCAGCAGCTCATCTGACGGAGGCTACTACGAGCAGTACTTC. Its protein product is CASSSSDGGYYEQYF.

This clonotype showed up just a few times. The gene calls are TRBV7-8 and TRBJ2-5; 9 nucleotides align to TRBD2. Germline V gene sequence: CDR1 SGHVS, CDR2 FQNEAQ. The V and J ends lost 5 bases and 5 bases, in that order; junction bases with no gene match: 12. The CDR3 contains 16 residues. The CDR3 coding sequence is TGTGCCAGCAGCCCTGAATCGCGGGGGGGCTGGGAGACCCAGTACTTC. The encoded protein is CASSPESRGGWETQYF.

CDR3: CASSFAGDGTEAFF. CDR3 coding DNA: TGTGCCAGCAGTTTTGCGGGAGATGGCACTGAAGCTTTCTTT. The chain combines TRBV27 with TRBJ1-1; D is undetermined. With 3 bases removed from V and 4 bases from J, the gap between germline ends came to 12 bases. The CDR3 has 14 residues. The germline CDR1 and CDR2 sequences are MNHEY and SMNVEV (reference sequence).

V and J are TRBV29-1 and TRBJ2-1; D is possibly TRBD1 (6 bases). The CDR3 is made up of 12 amino acids. V dropped 5 bases and J dropped 10 bases, with 15 bases sitting between them. Germline V gives CDR1 SQVTM, CDR2 ANQGSEA. The CDR3 nucleotides are TGCAGCGTTTCTCAGGGGACGGAGGAGCAGTTCTTC. This codes for CSVSQGTEEQFF.

This CDR3 is CASSRWEGASYNEQFF. CDR3 DNA: TGTGCCAGCAGCCGATGGGAGGGGGCTTCCTACAATGAGCAGTTCTTC. This chain connects TRBV6-6 to TRBJ2-1; D is possibly TRBD1 or TRBD2 (7 bases each). The germline V gene has CDR1 MNHNY and CDR2 SVGAGI (reference sequence). This CDR3 contains 16 residues. V was clipped by 6 bases and J by 1 base, with 16 bases between them.

The chain employs TRBV28 and TRBJ2-4, with TRBD2 as a possible D gene (5 bases). This CDR3 contains 14 residues. V lost 5 bases, J lost 3 bases, and 11 bases lay in between. Germline V CDR1 and CDR2: MDHEN, SYDVKM. In nucleotides, the CDR3 is TGTGCCAGCAGTGTCGGGGAAATCAAAAACATTCAGTACTTC. Amino acid sequence: CASSVGEIKNIQYF.

There are a few counts of this clonotype. The rearrangement uses TRBV28 and TRBJ2-7, with 9 bases that match TRBD1. V lost 6 bases to trimming and J lost 0 bases; unmatched junction nucleotides: 18. From germline, CDR1 is MDHEN and CDR2 SYDVKM. The CDR3 is 19 amino acids. The CDR3: CASSGLNRGPTLSSYEQYV. Here the CDR3 DNA reads TGTGCCAGCAGCGGACTCAACAGGGGGCCTACTCTGAGCTCCTACGAGCAGTACGTC.

This clonotype has a handful of counts. The rearrangement links TRBV11-1 to TRBJ2-1; TRBD2 aligns across 11 bases. Germline V CDR1 and CDR2: SGHAT, FQDESV (reference sequence). The CDR3 covers 18 residues. Unmatched junction bases numbered 12, after V lost 6 bases and J lost 2 bases. The CDR3 loop is CASSLTSGGAYAYNEQFF. In nucleotides, the CDR3 is TGTGCCAGCAGTTTAACTAGCGGGGGAGCTTATGCCTACAATGAGCAGTTCTTC.

This clonotype was seen a handful of times. J is TRBJ2-3 and V is TRBV5-1, with D maybe TRBD1 (6 bases). This CDR3 has 17 amino acids. CDR1 is SGHRS and CDR2 is YFSETQ in the germline V gene. The ends were cut back, 4 bases at V and 2 bases at J, with 20 bases in the middle. CDR3 nucleotides: TGCGCCAGCAGCCGCGGACAGACGACCGGATACACAGATACGCAGTATTTT. It specifies CASSRGQTTGYTDTQYF. Filled out from reference TRBV5-1 and TRBJ2-3, the complete variable domain reads KAGVTQTPRYLIKTRGQQVTLSCSPISGHRSVSWYQQTPGQGLQFLFEYFSETQRNKGNFPGRFSGRQFSNSRSEMNVSTLELGDSALYLCASSRGQTTGYTDTQYFGPGTRLTVL.

This clonotype was seen a handful of times. The V and J genes are TRBV29-1 and TRBJ1-1; the D is unclear. CDR1 is SQVTM, CDR2 ANQGSEA, per germline. CDR3 length: 11 amino acids. Between the trimmed V and J ends, which lost 4 bases and 4 bases, there was a span of 7 bases. The CDR3 reads CSVGGGTEAFF. In nucleotides, the CDR3 is TGCAGCGTTGGAGGAGGCACTGAAGCTTTCTTT. Supplemented by reference TRBV29-1 and TRBJ1-1, the full variable domain reads SAVISQKPSRDICQRGTSLTIQCQVDSQVTMMFWYRQQPGQSLTLIATANQGSEATYESGFVIDKFPISRPNLTFSTLTVSNMSPEDSSIYLCSVGGGTEAFFGQGTRLTVV.

This rearrangement joins TRBV19 to TRBJ1-2, with D possibly being TRBD1 (6 bases). The germline V gene has CDR1 LNHDA and CDR2 SQIVND (reference sequence). The V gene lost 4 bases and the J gene lost 5 bases, with 14 bases spanning the gap. The CDR3 has 14 residues. The CDR3 is CASSTKGVWYGYTF. CDR3 DNA sequence: TGTGCCAGTAGTACAAAGGGGGTATGGTATGGCTACACCTTC.

This clonotype occurred many times. The chain couples TRBV7-6 to TRBJ1-1, with 8 bases aligning to TRBD1. V lost 4 bases, J lost 4 bases, and 14 bases stayed unmatched. CDR1 SGHVS and CDR2 FNYEAQ come from the germline V gene. The CDR3 loop spans 17 amino acids. In DNA form, the CDR3 reads TGTGCCAGCAGCTCCGGGACAGGAGTTTATAGAGGCACTGAAGCTTTCTTT. This translates into CASSSGTGVYRGTEAFF. The whole variable domain, remainder taken from reference TRBV7-6 and TRBJ1-1, is GAGVSQSPRYKVTKRGQDVALRCDPISGHVSLYWYRQALGQGPEFLTYFNYEAQQDKSGLPNDRFSAERPEGSISTLTIQRTEQRDSAMYRCASSSGTGVYRGTEAFFGQGTRLTVV.

The gene calls are TRBV7-9 and TRBJ2-7; 8 bases map to TRBD1. The CDR3 contains 14 residues. Germline V gives CDR1 SEHNR, CDR2 FQNEAQ (reference sequence). V was clipped by 5 bases and J by 4 bases; unmatched bases: 7. The CDR3 loop is CASSPPDRGYEQYV. CDR3 bases: TGTGCCAGCAGCCCCCCAGACAGGGGATACGAGCAGTACGTC.

This chain links TRBV6-2 or TRBV6-3 with TRBJ1-5; D remains ambiguous. Trimming left V 2 bases short and J 3 bases short, with 8 bases between. This CDR3 contains 14 residues. Germline V gene lookup returns CDR1 MNHEY and CDR2 SVGEGT. CDR3 coding DNA: TGTGCCAGCAGTTACAGATCTTCCAATCAGCCCCAGCATTTT. Encoded protein: CASSYRSSNQPQHF.

This chain uses TRBV19 with TRBJ2-6, with D unresolved. Germline V lookup: CDR1 LNHDA, CDR2 SQIVND (reference sequence). The CDR3 contains 17 residues. V lost 1 base to trimming and J lost 0 bases, with 10 bases between them. Here the CDR3 DNA reads TGTGCCAGTAGTATAGCTGAGGCTTACTCTGGGGCCAACGTCCTGACTTTC. Protein sequence: CASSIAEAYSGANVLTF. The whole variable domain, filled in from reference TRBV19 and TRBJ2-6, reads DGGITQSPKYLFRKEGQNVTLSCEQNLNHDAMYWYRQDPGQGLRLIYYSQIVNDFQKGDIAEGYSVSREKKESFPLTVTSAQKNPTAFYLCASSIAEAYSGANVLTFGAGSRLTVL.